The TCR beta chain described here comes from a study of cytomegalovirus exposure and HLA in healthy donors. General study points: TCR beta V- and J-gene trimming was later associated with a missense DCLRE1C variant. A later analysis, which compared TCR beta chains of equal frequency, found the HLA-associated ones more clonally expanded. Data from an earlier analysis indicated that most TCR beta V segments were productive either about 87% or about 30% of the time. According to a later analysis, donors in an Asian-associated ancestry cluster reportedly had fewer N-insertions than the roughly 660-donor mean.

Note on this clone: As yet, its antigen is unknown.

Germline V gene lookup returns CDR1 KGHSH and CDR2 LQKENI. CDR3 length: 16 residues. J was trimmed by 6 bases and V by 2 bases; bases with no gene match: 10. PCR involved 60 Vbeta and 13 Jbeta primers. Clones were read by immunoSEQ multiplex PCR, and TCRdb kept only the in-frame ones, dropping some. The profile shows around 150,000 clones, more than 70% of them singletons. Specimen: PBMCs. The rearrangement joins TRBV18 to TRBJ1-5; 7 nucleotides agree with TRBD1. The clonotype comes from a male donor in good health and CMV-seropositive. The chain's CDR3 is CASSPAGTEGGQPQHF. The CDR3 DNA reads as TGTGCCAGCTCACCAGCCGGGACAGAGGGAGGTCAGCCCCAGCATTTT.